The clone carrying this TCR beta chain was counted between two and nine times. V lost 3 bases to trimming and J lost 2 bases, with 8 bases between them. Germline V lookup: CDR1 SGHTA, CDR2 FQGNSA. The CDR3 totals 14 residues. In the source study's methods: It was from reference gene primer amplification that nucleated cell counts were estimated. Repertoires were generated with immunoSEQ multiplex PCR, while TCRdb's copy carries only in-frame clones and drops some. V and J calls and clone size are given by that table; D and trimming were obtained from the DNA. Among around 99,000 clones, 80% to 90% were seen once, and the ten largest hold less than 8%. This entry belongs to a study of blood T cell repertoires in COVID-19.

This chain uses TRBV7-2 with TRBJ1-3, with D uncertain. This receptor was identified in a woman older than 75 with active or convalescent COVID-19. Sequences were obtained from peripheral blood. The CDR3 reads CASSFREAGNTIYF. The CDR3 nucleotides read TGTGCCAGCAGCTTCCGGGAAGCTGGAAACACCATATATTTT.